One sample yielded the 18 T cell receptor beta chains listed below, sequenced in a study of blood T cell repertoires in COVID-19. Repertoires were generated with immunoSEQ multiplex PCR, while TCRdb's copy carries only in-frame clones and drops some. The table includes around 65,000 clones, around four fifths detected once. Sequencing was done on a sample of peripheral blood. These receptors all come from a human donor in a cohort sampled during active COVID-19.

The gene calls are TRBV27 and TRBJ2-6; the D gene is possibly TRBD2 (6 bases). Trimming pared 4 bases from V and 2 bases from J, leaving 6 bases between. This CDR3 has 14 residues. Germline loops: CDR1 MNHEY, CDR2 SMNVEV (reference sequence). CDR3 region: CASSSGAGANVLTF. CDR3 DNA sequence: TGTGCCAGCAGTTCGGGGGCTGGGGCCAACGTCCTGACTTTC.

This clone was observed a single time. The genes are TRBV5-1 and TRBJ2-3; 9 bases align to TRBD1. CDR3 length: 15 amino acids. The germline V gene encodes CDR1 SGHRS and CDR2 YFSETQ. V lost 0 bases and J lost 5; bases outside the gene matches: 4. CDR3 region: CASSLGTGGKDTQYF. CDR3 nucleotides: TGCGCCAGCAGCTTGGGTACAGGGGGCAAAGATACGCAGTATTTT.

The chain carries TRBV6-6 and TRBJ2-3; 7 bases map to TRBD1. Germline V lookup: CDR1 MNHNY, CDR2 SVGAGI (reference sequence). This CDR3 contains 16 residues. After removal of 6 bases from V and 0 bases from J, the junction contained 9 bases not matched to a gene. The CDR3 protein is CASRTDRVVSTDTQYF. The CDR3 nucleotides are TGTGCCAGCAGAACCGACAGGGTGGTAAGCACAGATACGCAGTATTTT.

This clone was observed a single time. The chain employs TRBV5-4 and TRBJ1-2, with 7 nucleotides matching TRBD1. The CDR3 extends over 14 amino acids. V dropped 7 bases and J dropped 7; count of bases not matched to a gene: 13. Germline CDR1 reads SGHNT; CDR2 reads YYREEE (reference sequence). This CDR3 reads CASDPHRGAGGYTF. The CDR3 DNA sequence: TGTGCCAGCGACCCCCACAGGGGTGCGGGTGGCTACACCTTC.

DNA of the CDR3: TGTGCCAGCAGGGGAGGAAGACTTGGATCACCCCTCCACTTT. It is translated as CASRGGRLGSPLHF. This rearrangement joins TRBV7-9 to TRBJ1-6; D not certain. The CDR3 spans 14 residues. V lost 6 bases, J lost 10 bases, and 16 bases lay in between. Germline values: CDR1 SEHNR, CDR2 FQNEAQ (reference sequence).

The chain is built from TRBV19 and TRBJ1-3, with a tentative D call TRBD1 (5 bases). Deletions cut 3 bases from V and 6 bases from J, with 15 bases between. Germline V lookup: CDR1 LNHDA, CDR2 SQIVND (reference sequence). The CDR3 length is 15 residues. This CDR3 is CASSIVPAGQNTIYF. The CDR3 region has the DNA TGTGCCAGTAGTATCGTGCCGGCAGGGCAAAACACCATATATTTT.

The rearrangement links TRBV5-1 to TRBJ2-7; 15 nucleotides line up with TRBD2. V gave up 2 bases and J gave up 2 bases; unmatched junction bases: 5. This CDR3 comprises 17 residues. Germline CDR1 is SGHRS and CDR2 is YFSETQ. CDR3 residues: CASSFGLAGGFAYEQYF. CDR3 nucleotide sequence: TGCGCCAGCAGCTTCGGACTAGCGGGGGGGTTCGCCTACGAGCAGTACTTC.

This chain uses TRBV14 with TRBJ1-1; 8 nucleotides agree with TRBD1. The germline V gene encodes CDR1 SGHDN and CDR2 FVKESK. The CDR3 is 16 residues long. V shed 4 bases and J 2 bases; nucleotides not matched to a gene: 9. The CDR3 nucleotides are TGTGCCAGCAGCCGAGCAGGACAGGGTAGAAACACTGAAGCTTTCTTT. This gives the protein CASSRAGQGRNTEAFF.

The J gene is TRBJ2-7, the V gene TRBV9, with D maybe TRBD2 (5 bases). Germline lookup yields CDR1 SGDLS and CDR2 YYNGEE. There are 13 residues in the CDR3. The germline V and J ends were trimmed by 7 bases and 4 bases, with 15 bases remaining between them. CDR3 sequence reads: CASSRGPGYEQYF. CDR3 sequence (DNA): TGTGCCAGCTCACGGGGTCCGGGGTACGAGCAGTACTTC.

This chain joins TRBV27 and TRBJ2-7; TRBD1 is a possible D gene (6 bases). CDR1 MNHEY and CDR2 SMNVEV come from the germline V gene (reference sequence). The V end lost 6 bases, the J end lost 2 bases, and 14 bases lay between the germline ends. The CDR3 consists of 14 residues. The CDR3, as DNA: TGTGCCAGCAGGTCGGCAGGGGTTCCCTACGAGCAGTACTTC. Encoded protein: CASRSAGVPYEQYF.

The CDR3 is CASSRSQFGLYSNQPQHF. The CDR3 nucleotides read TGTGCCAGCAGCCGCTCCCAATTCGGTCTGTATAGCAATCAGCCCCAGCATTTT. This chain links TRBV7-8 with TRBJ1-5; D is undetermined. The CDR3 has 18 amino acids. V lost 5 bases and J 0 bases, leaving 20 bases between the germline ends. In germline, CDR1 is SGHVS, CDR2 FQNEAQ. The whole variable domain, remainder taken from reference TRBV7-8 and TRBJ1-5, is GAGVSQSPRYKVAKRGQDVALRCDPISGHVSLFWYQQALGQGPEFLTYFQNEAQLDKSGLPSDRFFAERPEGSVSTLKIQRTQQEDSAVYLCASSRSQFGLYSNQPQHFGDGTRLSIL.

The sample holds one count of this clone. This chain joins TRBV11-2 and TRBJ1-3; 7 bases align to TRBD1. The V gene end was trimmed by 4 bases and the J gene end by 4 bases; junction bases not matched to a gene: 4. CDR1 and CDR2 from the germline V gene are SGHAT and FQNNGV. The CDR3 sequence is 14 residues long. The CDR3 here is CASSWTGPGNTIYF. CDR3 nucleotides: TGTGCCAGCAGCTGGACAGGTCCCGGAAACACCATATATTTT.

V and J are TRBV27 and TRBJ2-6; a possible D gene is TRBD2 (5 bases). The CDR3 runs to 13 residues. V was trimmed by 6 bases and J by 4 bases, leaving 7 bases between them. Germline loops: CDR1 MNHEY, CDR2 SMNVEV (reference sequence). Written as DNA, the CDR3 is TGTGCCAGCAGCCGACTAGGGGCCAACGTCCTGACTTTC. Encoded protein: CASSRLGANVLTF.

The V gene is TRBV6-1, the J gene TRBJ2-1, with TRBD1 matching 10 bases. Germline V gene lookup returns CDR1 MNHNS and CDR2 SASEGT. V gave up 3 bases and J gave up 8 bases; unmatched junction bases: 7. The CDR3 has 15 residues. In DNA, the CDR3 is TGTGCCAGCAGTGAGGCGACAGGGGGCTTCGATGAGCAGTTCTTC. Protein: CASSEATGGFDEQFF.

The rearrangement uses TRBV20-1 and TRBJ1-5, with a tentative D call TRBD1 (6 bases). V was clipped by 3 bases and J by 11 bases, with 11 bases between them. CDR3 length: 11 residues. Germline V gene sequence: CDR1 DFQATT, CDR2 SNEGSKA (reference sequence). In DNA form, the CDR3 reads TGCAGTGCTAGCCGGGACATGGCCCAGCATTTT. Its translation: CSASRDMAQHF.

CDR3 nucleotide sequence: TGTGCCAGCAGTTACGGGCGGGCAGCCACTGGAAACACCATATATTTT. Amino acid sequence: CASSYGRAATGNTIYF. The chain joins TRBV6-6 to TRBJ1-3; D call uncertain. Trimming removed 2 bases from V and 2 bases from J, with 13 bases in between. Germline assignment: CDR1 MNHNY and CDR2 SVGAGI (reference sequence). The CDR3 extends over 16 amino acids.

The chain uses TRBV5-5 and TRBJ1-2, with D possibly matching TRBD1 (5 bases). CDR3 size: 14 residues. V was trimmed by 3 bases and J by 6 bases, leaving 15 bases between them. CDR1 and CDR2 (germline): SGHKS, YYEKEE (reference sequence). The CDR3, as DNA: TGTGCCAGCAGCTCCTGGTCCCGGGGGAATGGCTACACCTTC. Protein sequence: CASSSWSRGNGYTF.

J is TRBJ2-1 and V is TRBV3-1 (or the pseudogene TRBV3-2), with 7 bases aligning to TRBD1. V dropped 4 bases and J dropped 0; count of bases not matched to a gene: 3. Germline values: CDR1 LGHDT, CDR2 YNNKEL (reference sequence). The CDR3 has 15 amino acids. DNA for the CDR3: TGTGCCAGCAGCCCCAACAGGGGCTCCTACAATGAGCAGTTCTTC. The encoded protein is CASSPNRGSYNEQFF.